The entry that follows covers one TCR beta chain sequence. The data belong to a study of blood T cell repertoires in COVID-19. Study-level background: COVID-19 samples collected from the United States, Italy and Spain covered acute and convalescent phases.

Repertoires were generated with immunoSEQ multiplex PCR, while TCRdb's copy carries only in-frame clones and drops some. The sample has around 130,000 clones; roughly nine tenths are singletons. The CDR3 loop spans 14 amino acids. The V end lost 4 bases, the J end lost 4 bases, and 14 bases lay between the germline ends. Germline V gene sequence: CDR1 SGHDN, CDR2 FVKESK. The sample consisted of peripheral blood. The chain couples TRBV14 to TRBJ2-7; D might be TRBD2 (6 bases). This clonotype originated in a man between 65 and 85 years old with active or convalescent COVID-19. DNA of the CDR3: TGTGCCAGCAGCCCCCTTAGCGGAGGGTACGAGCAGTACTTC. Its protein product is CASSPLSGGYEQYF.